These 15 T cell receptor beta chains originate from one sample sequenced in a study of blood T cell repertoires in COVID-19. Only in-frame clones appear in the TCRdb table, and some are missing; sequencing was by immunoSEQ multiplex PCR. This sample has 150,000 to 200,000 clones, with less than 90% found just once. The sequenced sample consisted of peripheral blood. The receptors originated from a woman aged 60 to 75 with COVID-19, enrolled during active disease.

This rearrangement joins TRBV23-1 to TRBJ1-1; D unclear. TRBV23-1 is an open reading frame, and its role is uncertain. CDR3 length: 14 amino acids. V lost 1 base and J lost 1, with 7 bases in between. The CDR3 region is CASSQCGRNTEAFF. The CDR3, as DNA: TGCGCCAGCAGTCAATGTGGGCGGAACACTGAAGCTTTCTTT.

CDR3 DNA sequence: TGTGCCAGCAGCTTGGGCGGGACTAGCGGGAGTTCAAGCTCCTACGAGCAGTACTTC. Translated, it gives CASSLGGTSGSSSSYEQYF. The chain links TRBV7-9 to TRBJ2-7, with 14 bases lining up with TRBD2. CDR3 length: 19 amino acids. Germline loops: CDR1 SEHNR, CDR2 FQNEAQ (reference sequence). V lost 3 bases, J lost 0 bases, and 10 bases stayed unmatched.

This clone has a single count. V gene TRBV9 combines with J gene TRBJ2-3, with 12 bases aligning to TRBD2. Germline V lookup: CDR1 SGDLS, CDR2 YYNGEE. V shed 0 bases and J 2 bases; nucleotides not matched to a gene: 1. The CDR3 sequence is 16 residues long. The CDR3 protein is CASSVGLAGATDTQYF. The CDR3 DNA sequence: TGTGCCAGCAGCGTAGGACTAGCGGGGGCCACAGATACGCAGTATTTT.

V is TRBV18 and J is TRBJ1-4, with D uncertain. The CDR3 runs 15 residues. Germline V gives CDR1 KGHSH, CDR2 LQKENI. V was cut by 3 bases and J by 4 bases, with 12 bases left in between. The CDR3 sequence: CASSPTRQLNEKLFF. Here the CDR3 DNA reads TGTGCCAGCTCACCGACACGGCAACTTAATGAAAAACTGTTTTTT. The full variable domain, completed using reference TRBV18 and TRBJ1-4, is NAGVMQNPRHLVRRRGQEARLRCSPMKGHSHVYWYRQLPEEGLKFMVYLQKENIIDESGMPKERFSAEFPKEGPSILRIQQVVRGDSAAYFCASSPTRQLNEKLFFGSGTQLSVL.

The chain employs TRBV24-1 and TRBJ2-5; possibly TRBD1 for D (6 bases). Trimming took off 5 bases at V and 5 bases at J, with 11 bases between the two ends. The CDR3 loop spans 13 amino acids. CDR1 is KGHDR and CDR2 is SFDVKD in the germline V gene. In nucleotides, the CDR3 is TGTGCCACCAGTGGATTCAGGGGTGAGACCCAGTACTTC. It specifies CATSGFRGETQYF.

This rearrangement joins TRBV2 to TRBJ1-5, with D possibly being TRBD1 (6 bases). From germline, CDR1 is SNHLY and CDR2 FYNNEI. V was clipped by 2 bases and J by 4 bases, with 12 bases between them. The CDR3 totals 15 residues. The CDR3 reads CASSEQQGGNQPQHF. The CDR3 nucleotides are TGTGCCAGCAGTGAACAACAGGGAGGGAATCAGCCCCAGCATTTT. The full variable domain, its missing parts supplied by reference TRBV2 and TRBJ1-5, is EPEVTQTPSHQVTQMGQEVILRCVPISNHLYFYWYRQILGQKVEFLVSFYNNEISEKSEIFDDQFSVERPDGSNFTLKIRSTKLEDSAMYFCASSEQQGGNQPQHFGDGTRLSIL.

CDR3 sequence (DNA): TGTGCCAGCAGAGACAGGGGAGGTAACTATGGCTACACCTTC. This gives the protein CASRDRGGNYGYTF. The gene calls are TRBV6-5 and TRBJ1-2, with 8 bases that match TRBD1. The CDR3 spans 14 residues. The V and J ends lost 6 bases and 1 base, in that order; junction bases with no gene match: 4. Germline assignment: CDR1 MNHEY and CDR2 SVGAGI.

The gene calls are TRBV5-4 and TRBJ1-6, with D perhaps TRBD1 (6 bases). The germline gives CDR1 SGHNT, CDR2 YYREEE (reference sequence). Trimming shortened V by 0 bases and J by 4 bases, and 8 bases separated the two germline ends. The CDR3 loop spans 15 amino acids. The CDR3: CASSLAGVYNSPLHF. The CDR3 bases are TGTGCCAGCAGCTTGGCAGGGGTGTATAATTCACCCCTCCACTTT.

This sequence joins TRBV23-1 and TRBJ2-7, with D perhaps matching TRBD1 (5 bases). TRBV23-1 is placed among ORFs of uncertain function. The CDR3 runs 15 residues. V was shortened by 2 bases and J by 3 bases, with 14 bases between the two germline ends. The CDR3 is CASSQGAHSGYEQYF. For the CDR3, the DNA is TGCGCCAGCAGTCAAGGGGCACACTCCGGCTACGAGCAGTACTTC.

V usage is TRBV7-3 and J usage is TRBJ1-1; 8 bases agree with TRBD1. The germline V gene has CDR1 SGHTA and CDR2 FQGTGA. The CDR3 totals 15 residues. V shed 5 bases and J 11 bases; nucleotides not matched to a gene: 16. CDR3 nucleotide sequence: TGTGCCAGCAGCCTAGGGACAGGCGGCGGCCGTAAGGCTTTCTTT. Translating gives CASSLGTGGGRKAFF.

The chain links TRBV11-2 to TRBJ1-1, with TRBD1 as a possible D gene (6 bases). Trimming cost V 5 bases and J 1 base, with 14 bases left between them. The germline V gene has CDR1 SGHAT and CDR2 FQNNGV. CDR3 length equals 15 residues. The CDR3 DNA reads TGTGCCAGCAGCCCTACAGGGACGAGGAACACTGAAGCTTTCTTT. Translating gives CASSPTGTRNTEAFF.

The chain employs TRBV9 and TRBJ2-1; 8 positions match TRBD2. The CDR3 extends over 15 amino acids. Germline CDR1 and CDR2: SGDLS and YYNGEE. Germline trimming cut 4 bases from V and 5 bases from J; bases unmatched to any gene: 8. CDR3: CASSKGLGTDNEQFF. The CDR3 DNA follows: TGTGCCAGCAGCAAGGGACTAGGGACGGACAATGAGCAGTTCTTC.

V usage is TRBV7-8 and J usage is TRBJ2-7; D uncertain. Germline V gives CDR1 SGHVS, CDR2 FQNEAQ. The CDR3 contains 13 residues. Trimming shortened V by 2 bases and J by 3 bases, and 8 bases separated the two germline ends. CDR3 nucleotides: TGTGCCAGCAGCTTAACCGGTCGCTACGAGCAGTACTTC. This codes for CASSLTGRYEQYF.

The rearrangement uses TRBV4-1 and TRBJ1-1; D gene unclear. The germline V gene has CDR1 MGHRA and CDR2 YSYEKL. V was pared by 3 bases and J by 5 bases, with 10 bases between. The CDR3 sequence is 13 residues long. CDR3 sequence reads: CASSQGWRTEAFF. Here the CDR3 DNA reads TGCGCCAGCAGCCAGGGATGGAGGACTGAAGCTTTCTTT.

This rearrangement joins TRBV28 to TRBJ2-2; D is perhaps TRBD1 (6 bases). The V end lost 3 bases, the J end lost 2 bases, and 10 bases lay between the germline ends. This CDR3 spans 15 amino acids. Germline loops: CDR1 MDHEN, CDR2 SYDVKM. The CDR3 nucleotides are TGTGCCAGCAGTTTCACGGGACATAACACCGGGGAGCTGTTTTTT. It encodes CASSFTGHNTGELFF.